Listed below are T cell receptor beta chains from one sample, sequenced in a study of T-cell reconstitution after alpha-beta-depleted transplantation in children. TCRdb recomputed calls from the PCR reads with MiXCR, one row per CDR3 protein. The sample records about 300,000 distinct CDR3 sequences, around 10% being singletons. The sequenced sample was PBMCs, obtained before TCRalphabeta/CD19-depleted stem cell transplant. These receptor sequences come from a boy under two years old with acute myeloid leukemia, due to receive a stem cell transplant. Both conserved end residues are part of each CDR3. D genes are given only for firm matches. Size tells how often a clone was seen (once, few, many) or the class of an expanded clone, and some rows leave it out.

d_call: NA
v_call: TRBV6-1
j_call: TRBJ2-5
clone_size: many
cdr3_nt: TGTGCCAGCAGTAGGAATAGGGGGGGAGAAGAGACCCAGTACTTC
cdr3_aa: CASSRNRGGEETQYF

d_call: NA
v_call: TRBV6-1
j_call: TRBJ2-7
clone_size: many
cdr3_nt: TGTGCCAGCAGTGCCGAGGACCAGGGTATCCTTTCCTACGAGCAGTACTTC
cdr3_aa: CASSAEDQGILSYEQYF

d_call: NA
v_call: TRBV5-4
j_call: TRBJ1-2
clone_size: many
cdr3_nt: TGTGCCAGCAGGGACTATACGGACAGCCGGACTCCCTATGGCTACACCTTC
cdr3_aa: CASRDYTDSRTPYGYTF

d_call: NA
v_call: TRBV19
j_call: TRBJ2-2
clone_size: many
cdr3_nt: TGTGCCAGTAGTACAAGACAGACCGGGGAGCTGTTTTTT
cdr3_aa: CASSTRQTGELFF

d_call: NA
v_call: TRBV24-1
j_call: TRBJ2-1
clone_size: many
cdr3_nt: TGTGCCACCAGTGTAGACTCCGCAGAGCAGTTCTTC
cdr3_aa: CATSVDSAEQFF

d_call: NA
v_call: TRBV11-2
j_call: TRBJ2-7
clone_size: few
cdr3_nt: TGTGCCAGCAGCCCTAGGGGGGGAGTATCCTACGAGCAGTACTTC
cdr3_aa: CASSPRGGVSYEQYF

d_call: NA
v_call: TRBV20-1
j_call: TRBJ2-2
clone_size: many
cdr3_nt: TGCAGTGCTAGAGGGCTAGGAGGGGTAGGCACCGGGGAGCTGTTTTTT
cdr3_aa: CSARGLGGVGTGELFF

d_call: NA
v_call: TRBV3-1
j_call: TRBJ1-1
clone_size: many
cdr3_nt: TGTGCCAGCAGCCAAGATTGGAGGGGCACTGAAGCTTTCTTT
cdr3_aa: CASSQDWRGTEAFF

d_call: NA
v_call: TRBV9
j_call: TRBJ1-2
clone_size: NA
cdr3_nt: TGTGCCAGCAGCGTTCAGGGGAGGGGTAACTATGGCTACACCTTC
cdr3_aa: CASSVQGRGNYGYTF

d_call: NA
v_call: TRBV20-1
j_call: TRBJ1-4
clone_size: few
cdr3_nt: TGCAGTGCTACCCGGGGGGGGAATGATGAAAAACTGTTTTTT
cdr3_aa: CSATRGGNDEKLFF

d_call: TRBD2
v_call: TRBV7-9
j_call: TRBJ2-7
clone_size: many
cdr3_nt: TGTGCCAGCAGCTTAGTTAGCGGGCCCTACGAGCAGTACTTC
cdr3_aa: CASSLVSGPYEQYF

d_call: NA
v_call: TRBV27
j_call: TRBJ2-1
clone_size: many
cdr3_nt: TGTGCCAGCAGTTCCGGTGACACTTACAATGAGCTGTTCTTC
cdr3_aa: CASSSGDTYNELFF

d_call: NA
v_call: TRBV12-3/TRBV12-4
j_call: TRBJ2-7
clone_size: many
cdr3_nt: TGTGCCAGCAGCCCCGGGGGCCCCACCTACGAGCAGTACTTC
cdr3_aa: CASSPGGPTYEQYF

d_call: NA
v_call: TRBV11-3
j_call: TRBJ2-1
clone_size: NA
cdr3_nt: TGTGCCAGCAGCTCACGTAAGGGGACGACCGGGATGGATGAGCAGTTCTTC
cdr3_aa: CASSSRKGTTGMDEQFF

d_call: NA
v_call: TRBV18
j_call: TRBJ1-2
clone_size: few
cdr3_nt: TGTGCCAGCTCTCACCAAAGTCGCCAGGGAAACTATGGCTACATCTTC
cdr3_aa: CASSHQSRQGNYGYIF

d_call: TRBD1
v_call: TRBV5-1
j_call: TRBJ2-4
clone_size: many
cdr3_nt: TGCGCCAGCAGAGCCGGGACAGGGGTGGCCAAAAACATTCAGTACTTC
cdr3_aa: CASRAGTGVAKNIQYF

d_call: TRBD1
v_call: TRBV7-9
j_call: TRBJ2-7
clone_size: many
cdr3_nt: TGTGCCAGCAACCGGGACAGCCTCTCCTACGAGCAGTACTTC
cdr3_aa: CASNRDSLSYEQYF

d_call: NA
v_call: TRBV20-1
j_call: TRBJ2-1
clone_size: many
cdr3_nt: TGCAGTGCCGCCGACTTTTCCTACAATGAGCAGTTCTTC
cdr3_aa: CSAADFSYNEQFF

d_call: NA
v_call: TRBV7-6
j_call: TRBJ2-5
clone_size: many
cdr3_nt: TGTGCCAGCAGCCCTGAGACAGCGCAAGAGACCCAGTACTTC
cdr3_aa: CASSPETAQETQYF

d_call: NA
v_call: TRBV20-1
j_call: TRBJ2-5
clone_size: many
cdr3_nt: TGCAGTGCTGGGGGACGGGAGACCCAGTACTTC
cdr3_aa: CSAGGRETQYF

d_call: NA
v_call: TRBV12-3/TRBV12-4
j_call: TRBJ2-5
clone_size: many
cdr3_nt: TGTGCCAGCAGTCCAGACACAAAAGAGACCCAGTACTTC
cdr3_aa: CASSPDTKETQYF

d_call: NA
v_call: TRBV7-2
j_call: TRBJ2-5
clone_size: many
cdr3_nt: TGTGCCAGCAGCTTAGTTCGGGAGACCCAGTACTTC
cdr3_aa: CASSLVRETQYF

d_call: TRBD1
v_call: TRBV9
j_call: TRBJ1-2
clone_size: many
cdr3_nt: TGTGCCAGCAGCGTAGATAGGGGGCAGGGCTACACCTTC
cdr3_aa: CASSVDRGQGYTF

d_call: NA
v_call: TRBV12-3/TRBV12-4
j_call: TRBJ2-3
clone_size: many
cdr3_nt: TGTGCCAGCAGTTTCCCTCATAGCGAAATCACAGATACGCAGTATTTT
cdr3_aa: CASSFPHSEITDTQYF

d_call: NA
v_call: TRBV5-1
j_call: TRBJ2-3
clone_size: many
cdr3_nt: TGCGCCAGCAGCCAGACGGACAGAAGCACAGATACGCAGTATTTT
cdr3_aa: CASSQTDRSTDTQYF

d_call: TRBD1
v_call: TRBV28
j_call: TRBJ2-5
clone_size: many
cdr3_nt: TGTGCCAGCACACCTACCGTGGACAGGGGAGAGACCCAGTACTTC
cdr3_aa: CASTPTVDRGETQYF